Below are 25 T cell receptor beta chains sequenced from a single sample in a study of shared clonotypes between healthy human individuals. TCRdb's table, derived via immunoSEQ multiplex PCR, lists solely in-frame clones and lacks some. The sample lists 520,000 or so clones, approximately 79% occurring once. The sample taken for sequencing was PBMCs. These receptor sequences come from a woman in her thirties or forties in good health. Some clones in this sample may be carry-over from other donors' samples.

The chain has TRBV7-9 and TRBJ2-7; 9 bases map to TRBD2. CDR3 length equals 17 residues. Per germline, CDR1 SEHNR and CDR2 FQNEAQ (reference sequence). Unmatched junction bases numbered 14, after V lost 8 bases and J lost 0 bases. The CDR3 nucleotides read TGTGCCAGCCCCCCCGGCGGACTAGCGACAAGCTCCTACGAGCAGTACTTC. Protein: CASPPGGLATSSYEQYF.

This chain uses TRBV29-1 with TRBJ1-2, with D maybe TRBD1 (6 bases). CDR3 length equals 15 residues. CDR1 is SQVTM, CDR2 ANQGSEA, per germline. The V end lost 1 base, the J end lost 4 bases, and 16 bases lay between the germline ends. In nucleotides, the CDR3 is TGCAGCGTTGAAGTGGGGCCGGGGGGCGGCTATGGCTACACCTTC. Translation gives CSVEVGPGGGYGYTF.

The chain links TRBV18 to TRBJ2-3; a weak D match, TRBD2 (6 bases). Per the germline V gene, CDR1 is KGHSH and CDR2 is LQKENI. This CDR3 region has 15 residues. Trimming cost V 6 bases and J 0 bases, with 13 bases left between them. The CDR3 loop is CASSGLPTSTDTQYF. CDR3 sequence (DNA): TGTGCCAGCTCGGGACTCCCTACTAGCACAGATACGCAGTATTTT.

The rearrangement uses TRBV2 and TRBJ2-7; TRBD2 matches at 14 bases. Germline V gene sequence: CDR1 SNHLY, CDR2 FYNNEI. The CDR3 runs 13 residues. V lost 10 bases and J lost 7; bases outside the gene matches: 6. Here the CDR3 reads CATGLAGGGEQYF. CDR3 DNA: TGTGCCACAGGACTAGCGGGGGGTGGAGAGCAGTACTTC. Based on the CDR3 plus reference TRBV2 and TRBJ2-7, the full variable domain is EPEVTQTPSHQVTQMGQEVILRCVPISNHLYFYWYRQILGQKVEFLVSFYNNEISEKSEIFDDQFSVERPDGSNFTLKIRSTKLEDSAMYFCATGLAGGGEQYFGPGTRLTVT.

This clone was counted many times. The chain joins TRBV19 to TRBJ1-5; D remains ambiguous. The length of the CDR3 is 12 residues. Trimming cost V 5 bases and J 6 bases, with 8 bases left between them. CDR1 LNHDA and CDR2 SQIVND come from the germline V gene (reference sequence). For the CDR3, the DNA is TGTGCCAGTAGTCCAGCCCGTCAGCCCCAGCATTTT. Its translation: CASSPARQPQHF.

This clone was counted once. The V and J genes are TRBV9 and TRBJ2-1; D is uncertain. Germline V gene sequence: CDR1 SGDLS, CDR2 YYNGEE. Trimming left V 4 bases short and J 0 bases short, with 14 bases between. CDR3 length: 16 residues. The CDR3 region is CASSPVSVSSYNEQFF. CDR3 bases: TGTGCCAGCAGCCCGGTCTCCGTGAGCTCCTACAATGAGCAGTTCTTC.

CDR3 loop: CASRWGRAGTQYF. The CDR3 DNA reads as TGTGCCAGCAGGTGGGGGAGGGCCGGTACGCAGTATTTT. The chain uses TRBV28 and TRBJ2-3; 7 nucleotides agree with TRBD2. From germline, CDR1 is MDHEN and CDR2 SYDVKM. J was trimmed by 8 bases and V by 6 bases; bases with no gene match: 8. CDR3 length: 13 residues. The full variable domain, its missing parts supplied by reference TRBV28 and TRBJ2-3, is DVKVTQSSRYLVKRTGEKVFLECVQDMDHENMFWYRQDPGLGLRLIYFSYDVKMKEKGDIPEGYSVSREKKERFSLILESASTNQTSMYLCASRWGRAGTQYFGPGTRLTVL.

This clone was counted once. The chain employs TRBV2 and TRBJ1-4; D uncertain. V was clipped by 3 bases and J by 4 bases, with 15 bases between them. The CDR3 is 16 amino acids. Germline CDR1 reads SNHLY; CDR2 reads FYNNEI. The CDR3 DNA reads as TGTGCCAGCAGTGAGCCCGGAAGAGGGTATAATGAAAAACTGTTTTTT. The encoded protein is CASSEPGRGYNEKLFF.

The chain is built from TRBV7-9 and TRBJ2-7; unclear D gene. CDR3 length equals 14 residues. Germline loops: CDR1 SEHNR, CDR2 FQNEAQ (reference sequence). V was cut by 4 bases and J by 4 bases, with 14 bases left in between. The CDR3 DNA follows: TGTGCCAGCAGCTCCGAATATCGGCCTTACGAGCAGTACTTC. It yields the protein CASSSEYRPYEQYF.

The chain carries TRBV6-1 and TRBJ2-7, with D possibly TRBD1 on 5 matching bases. The germline V and J ends were trimmed by 5 bases and 3 bases, with 14 bases remaining between them. CDR3 length equals 14 residues. Germline values: CDR1 MNHNS, CDR2 SASEGT. The CDR3 here is CASSLPQGNYEQYF. The CDR3 region has the DNA TGTGCCAGCAGTCTACCGCAGGGTAACTACGAGCAGTACTTC.

This clone was observed a handful of times. V and J are TRBV6-1 and TRBJ1-2, with TRBD1 matching over 7 bases. The trim removed 3 bases at V and 5 bases at J, leaving 3 bases unmatched. The CDR3 spans 13 residues. Germline CDR1 reads MNHNS; CDR2 reads SASEGT. DNA of the CDR3: TGTGCCAGCAGTGATAGGGGACAGTATGGCTACACCTTC. This encodes CASSDRGQYGYTF.

The chain recombines TRBV10-3 with TRBJ2-7, with D perhaps given as TRBD1 or TRBD2 (5 bases each). The germline V gene has CDR1 ENHRY and CDR2 SYGVKD. Trimming pared 3 bases from V and 3 bases from J, leaving 33 bases between. The CDR3 runs 21 residues. The CDR3 is CAISDPTYPSGRPSQLYEQYF. As DNA, the CDR3 is TGTGCCATCAGTGACCCAACCTACCCATCGGGGCGGCCTTCCCAACTCTACGAGCAGTACTTC.

The genes are TRBV29-1 and TRBJ2-7, with D uncertain. Germline V gives CDR1 SQVTM, CDR2 ANQGSEA. V shed 5 bases and J shed 3 bases, with 8 bases lying between them. This CDR3 comprises 11 residues. The DNA of the CDR3 is TGCAGCGTTACCGCCAGCTACGAGCAGTACTTC. Encoded protein: CSVTASYEQYF.

The chain links TRBV29-1 to TRBJ1-4, with unresolved D. Germline V gene sequence: CDR1 SQVTM, CDR2 ANQGSEA. This CDR3 has 12 residues. V lost 3 bases, J lost 5 bases, and 7 bases lay in between. CDR3 residues: CSVDLGNEKLFF. The CDR3 DNA is TGCAGCGTTGATTTGGGGAATGAAAAACTGTTTTTT.

The chain links TRBV7-6 to TRBJ2-7; D may correspond to TRBD1 or TRBD2 (5 bases each). The CDR3 has 13 amino acids. V shed 5 bases and J shed 3 bases, with 11 bases lying between them. Germline V gene sequence: CDR1 SGHVS, CDR2 FNYEAQ. Here the CDR3 DNA reads TGTGCCAGCAGCCCCGGTGGGGGCTACGAGCAGTACTTC. Its translation is CASSPGGGYEQYF.

CDR3 nucleotide sequence: TGTGCCAGTAGTTGGGGTAGCGGGGGCTACAATGAGCAGTTCTTC. Protein product: CASSWGSGGYNEQFF. The gene calls are TRBV19 and TRBJ2-1; TRBD2 aligns across 9 bases. There are 15 residues in the CDR3. V lost 5 bases to trimming and J lost 3 bases; unmatched junction nucleotides: 5. Looked up from germline, CDR1 is LNHDA and CDR2 is SQIVND (reference sequence).

V gene TRBV28 combines with J gene TRBJ2-5; TRBD1 matches at 7 bases. The germline V gene has CDR1 MDHEN and CDR2 SYDVKM. After removal of 6 bases from V and 1 base from J, the junction contained 8 bases not matched to a gene. The CDR3 contains 15 residues. The CDR3 region has the DNA TGTGCCAGCAGCGGCCAGACAGGGCTCCAAGAGACCCAGTACTTC. It yields the protein CASSGQTGLQETQYF.

The chain carries TRBV30 and TRBJ2-3; 13 bases are shared with TRBD2. The CDR3 length is 16 residues. Germline CDR1 GTSNPN, CDR2 SVGIG (reference sequence). V shed 4 bases, J shed 2 bases, and the junction held 6 bases outside the gene matches. CDR3 nucleotides: TGTGCCTGGACCTGGGGGACTAGCGGGATCACAGATACGCAGTATTTT. Its translation is CAWTWGTSGITDTQYF.

The V and J genes are TRBV6-1 and TRBJ1-3, with D possibly matching TRBD1 (5 bases). Germline-derived CDR1 and CDR2 are MNHNS and SASEGT. V lost 0 bases, J lost 4 bases, and 10 bases lay in between. This CDR3 has 15 residues. The CDR3 sequence: CASSEALGAGNTIYF. DNA for the CDR3: TGTGCCAGCAGTGAAGCGCTCGGGGCAGGAAACACCATATATTTT.

This clone was counted a few times. The rearrangement uses TRBV28 and TRBJ2-1; D is uncertain. This CDR3 region has 15 residues. The germline V gene has CDR1 MDHEN and CDR2 SYDVKM. The V and J ends lost 4 bases and 6 bases respectively, with 16 bases between them. Here the CDR3 DNA reads TGTGCCAGCAGTTCCGGACCCCAGACTTTCAATGAGCAGTTCTTC. Translated: CASSSGPQTFNEQFF.

The V gene is TRBV5-4, the J gene TRBJ2-3; maybe TRBD2 (6 bases). CDR1 is SGHNT and CDR2 is YYREEE in the germline V gene (reference sequence). The V and J ends lost 4 bases and 5 bases respectively, with 17 bases between them. This CDR3 contains 15 residues. The CDR3 is CASSHNNRRGDTQYF. DNA of the CDR3: TGTGCCAGCAGCCACAACAATAGGAGGGGAGATACGCAGTATTTT.

V gene TRBV19 combines with J gene TRBJ2-7; 10 bases map to TRBD1. The germline V gene encodes CDR1 LNHDA and CDR2 SQIVND (reference sequence). There are 16 residues in the CDR3. Trimming removed 6 bases from V and 2 bases from J; junction bases left unmatched: 10. CDR3 sequence (DNA): TGTGCCAGTAGCCAGGGTGGGACAGGGGTCCCCTACGAGCAGTACTTC. Translated, it gives CASSQGGTGVPYEQYF.

V is TRBV7-2 and J is TRBJ2-7; 9 bases match TRBD2. Germline trimming cut 4 bases from V and 6 bases from J; bases unmatched to any gene: 4. CDR1 is SGHTA, CDR2 FQGNSA, per germline. There are 13 residues in the CDR3. The CDR3 coding sequence is TGTGCCAGCAGCTCAACGACTAGCGGCGAGCAGTACTTC. Translation gives CASSSTTSGEQYF.

In its sample, this clone was seen many times. V usage is TRBV30 and J usage is TRBJ2-7, with a tentative D call TRBD1 (6 bases). Germline-derived CDR1 and CDR2 are GTSNPN and SVGIG (reference sequence). This CDR3 has 12 residues. Trimming took off 8 bases at V and 1 base at J, with 12 bases between the two ends. CDR3 in DNA: TGTGCCGGAACAGGGAATTCCTACGAGCAGTACTTC. Amino acids: CAGTGNSYEQYF.

V usage is TRBV14 and J usage is TRBJ2-5; 7 nucleotides match TRBD1. The last part of the DNA fits TRBJ2-7 better; the J call may be wrong. The CDR3 is 15 amino acids. The germline V gene encodes CDR1 SGHDN and CDR2 FVKESK. CDR3 amino acids: CASSRDRVSSYEQYF. The CDR3 DNA follows: TGTGCCAGCAGCCGTGACAGGGTCTCCTCCTACGAGCAGTACTTC.